This TCR beta chain stems from a study of cytomegalovirus exposure and HLA in healthy donors. Study context: Membership in the Caucasian-associated ancestry cluster was found for around four fifths of almost 400 genotyped donors. Study outcomes and limitations: An apparent linkage of common viral pathogens to several of the most significant clusters emerged in a later analysis.

Both 60 Vbeta primers and 13 Jbeta primers went into the PCR. In the authors' workflow: Some 80 million unique TCR beta chains, 9 million to 12 million shared, were counted in a later analysis. This table comes from immunoSEQ multiplex PCR, and its TCRdb copy is limited to in-frame clones, with some not included. V and J calls and clone size are as listed in that table; D and trimming were resolved from the DNA. The sample gives 150,000 to 200,000 clones, about 85% of which show up once; roughly 1.5% is in the top ten. On this clone: The antigen is undetermined.

The ends were cut back, 0 bases at V and 4 bases at J, with 5 bases in the middle. The CDR3 length is 12 residues. The germline gives CDR1 SGDLS, CDR2 YYNGEE. Donors were nominally healthy when sampled, though unrecorded immune exposures were likely. The sequencing sample was made of PBMCs. This clonotype originated in a woman in her forties or fifties in good health and CMV-seronegative. This rearrangement joins TRBV9 to TRBJ2-7; no clear D gene. CDR3 loop: CASSVVGYEQYF. CDR3 sequence (DNA): TGTGCCAGCAGCGTAGTCGGGTACGAGCAGTACTTC. Filled out from reference TRBV9 and TRBJ2-7, the complete variable domain reads DSGVTQTPKHLITATGQRVTLRCSPRSGDLSVYWYQQSLDQGLQFLIQYYNGEERAKGNILERFSAQQFPDLHSELNLSSLELGDSALYFCASSVVGYEQYFGPGTRLTVT.